Sequencing of this T cell receptor (beta chain) was carried out in a study of identifying expanded T cells in peripheral blood. Whole-study results and caveats: Technical replicates showed around 1.2 changed clones; roughly two weeks approximately 16; four weeks 19.

Concerning this clone: Its antigen is undetermined.

The method was immunoSEQ multiplex PCR; TCRdb's version includes in-frame clones alone and lacks a portion of them. The table has about 85,000 clones, approximately 90% seen once. Material for sequencing was blood. The receptor comes from a person aged 18 to 75 in good health.

CDR3 amino acids: CASSPPGNEQYF. The CDR3 DNA follows: TGTGCCAGCAGCCCCCCAGGGAACGAGCAGTACTTC. V is TRBV5-5 and J is TRBJ2-7; D may be TRBD1 (5 bases). Germline V gene data show CDR1 as SGHKS and CDR2 as YYEKEE (reference sequence). V lost 4 bases and J lost 5, with 10 bases in between. CDR3 length equals 12 residues. Full variable domain (rest looked up from reference TRBV5-5 and TRBJ2-7): DAGVTQSPTHLIKTRGQQVTLRCSPISGHKSVSWYQQVLGQGPQFIFQYYEKEERGRGNFPDRFSARQFPNYSSELNVNALLLGDSALYLCASSPPGNEQYFGPGTRLTVT.